This T cell receptor beta chain is from a study of blood T cell repertoires in COVID-19. Study as a whole: The samples span acute and convalescent COVID-19 from the United States, Italy and Spain. PBMCs, B-cell-depleted T cells, or T cells provided the cDNA or gDNA that made up the material.

Germline V lookup: CDR1 MNHEY, CDR2 SMNVEV (reference sequence). V lost 6 bases, J lost 8 bases, and 14 bases stayed unmatched. CDR3 size: 16 residues. Per the original methods: Quantification of nucleated cells was approximated via reference gene primer amplification. Here immunoSEQ multiplex PCR was the method, and the copy in TCRdb shows in-frame clones only, minus some. That table furnishes V, J and clone size, whereas the DNA furnished D and trimming. The sample gives approximately 73,000 clones, roughly 89% of which show up once; approximately 10% is in the top ten. Specimen: peripheral blood. J is TRBJ1-2 and V is TRBV27; 11 nucleotides align to TRBD1. The sequence derives from a man at least 80 years old with acute or convalescent COVID-19. The CDR3 nucleotides read TGTGCCAGCAGAAGGACAGGGGGCCCTCTCCTGAACGGCTACACCTTC. As protein: CASRRTGGPLLNGYTF.